This T cell receptor beta chain was captured in a study of identical twins. Study findings and constraints: Not following the same donors, the study drew its conclusions from cross-sectional statistical analysis.

The cDNA had a unique molecular identifier and a template-switch universal primer site. From the 5' RACE reads, TCRdb called clonotypes with MiXCR, one entry per CDR3 protein. Of about 430,000 distinct CDR3 sequences in the sample, about 18% were seen once. Turning to this clonotype: Its target is unknown.

The V and J ends lost 6 bases and 5 bases, in that order; junction bases with no gene match: 6. The CDR3 has 13 residues. Germline-derived CDR1 and CDR2 are MDHEN and SYDVKM. The chain is built from TRBV28 and TRBJ2-5; 7 bases line up with TRBD1. This TCR was sampled from a man over 45 in good health. Sequences were obtained from naive T cells sorted from blood. CDR3 coding DNA: TGTGCCAGCAGGCGACAGGGCCGGGAGACCCAGTACTTC. It codes for CASRRQGRETQYF.